Following are 3 T cell receptor beta chains from one sample sequenced in a study of blood T cell repertoires in COVID-19. TCRdb's table, derived via immunoSEQ multiplex PCR, lists solely in-frame clones and lacks some. The sample records 45,000 to 55,000 clones, 75% to 90% being singletons. Sequenced: peripheral blood. The source of these receptors is a human donor in a cohort sampled during active COVID-19.

This clone was counted a single time. This chain links TRBV2 with TRBJ1-1, with D possibly TRBD1 on 5 matching bases. Germline lookup yields CDR1 SNHLY and CDR2 FYNNEI. Trimming removed 5 bases at V and 1 base at J, with 14 bases between. The CDR3 extends over 15 amino acids. The CDR3 spells CASSKGPGENTEAFF. CDR3 DNA sequence: TGTGCCAGCAGTAAAGGGCCGGGGGAGAACACTGAAGCTTTCTTT.

The V gene is TRBV4-2, the J gene TRBJ2-3, with D perhaps TRBD2 (7 bases). CDR3 size: 18 residues. Germline CDR1 reads LGHNA; CDR2 reads YNFKEQ. Between the trimmed V and J ends, which lost 0 bases and 5 bases, there was a span of 21 bases. As DNA, the CDR3 is TGTGCCAGCAGCCAAGACTACCTTGTCGGGGGGCTTAGAGATACGCAGTATTTT. This translates into CASSQDYLVGGLRDTQYF.

This chain uses TRBV19 with TRBJ2-7; maybe TRBD2 (6 bases). This CDR3 spans 12 amino acids. Germline CDR1 is LNHDA and CDR2 is SQIVND (reference sequence). V was clipped by 5 bases and J by 7 bases, with 12 bases between them. The CDR3 nucleotides read TGTGCCAGTAGTGCTGACAGCGGGGAGCAGTACTTC. It specifies CASSADSGEQYF.